One and the same sample provided the 28 T cell receptor beta chains below, sequenced in a study of regulatory T cells in long-lasting Graves disease. Assembly of TCR beta libraries relied on iRepertoire HTBI primers together with Arm-PCR of CDR3 regions. TCRdb called the multiplex PCR reads again in MiXCR, with one record for every CDR3 protein. The profile covers over 650,000 distinct CDR3 sequences, with 25% to 35% appearing a single time and around 42% taken by the ten largest. Time point noted: persistent/refractory GD, antithyroid drugs over 5 years with positive TRAb. PBMC RNA served as the TCR library source. This material consisted of peripheral blood mononuclear cells (PBMCs), taken when the disease was refractory, from a patient treated with antithyroid drugs. Source of these receptors: a female donor with Graves disease.

This clonotype occurred a few times. CDR3 DNA: TGCGCCAGCAGCCAGCGGACAGCCTATAATTCACCCCTCCACTTT. Translation: CASSQRTAYNSPLHF. The chain has TRBV4-1 and TRBJ1-6; a possible D gene is TRBD1 (6 bases). CDR1 is MGHRA and CDR2 is YSYEKL in the germline V gene. The V end was cut by 3 bases, the J end by 2 bases, with 8 bases between. This CDR3 comprises 15 residues.

This clonotype was seen more than once but under ten times. The chain is built from TRBV27 and TRBJ1-1; 7 bases agree with TRBD1. CDR3 length equals 13 residues. With V trimmed by 5 bases and J by 5 bases, 5 bases remained unmatched. From germline, CDR1 is MNHEY and CDR2 SMNVEV (reference sequence). CDR3 DNA: TGTGCCAGCAGTAACAGGGGTGGTACTGAAGCTTTCTTT. Translated, it gives CASSNRGGTEAFF.

There are a few counts of this clonotype. The gene calls are TRBV6-9 and TRBJ2-7, with 9 bases aligning to TRBD1. Germline V gene sequence: CDR1 MNHGY, CDR2 SVAAGI. This CDR3 comprises 15 residues. With 2 bases clipped from V and 2 bases from J, the junction kept 4 bases outside the gene matches. The CDR3 is CASSYTGTGPYEQYF. The CDR3 DNA reads TGTGCCAGCAGTTATACCGGGACAGGGCCCTACGAGCAGTACTTC.

This clonotype has just a few counts. The chain has TRBV6-1 and TRBJ1-1; D gene uncertain. With 5 bases removed from V and 0 bases from J, the gap between germline ends came to 10 bases. Germline CDR1 reads MNHNS; CDR2 reads SASEGT. The CDR3 consists of 14 residues. This chain's CDR3 is CASSTQSMNTEAFF. CDR3 nucleotide sequence: TGTGCCAGCAGTACCCAGTCGATGAACACTGAAGCTTTCTTT.

This clonotype was detected only a few times. J is TRBJ2-7 and V is TRBV29-1; the D is unclear. Germline V gene lookup returns CDR1 SQVTM and CDR2 ANQGSEA. V lost 0 bases to trimming and J lost 4 bases, with 7 bases between them. This CDR3 has 12 residues. The CDR3 sequence: CSVEDLGYEQYF. CDR3 bases: TGCAGCGTTGAAGATCTGGGGTACGAGCAGTACTTC.

The table lists this clonotype with a count of one. A clone one base away is much larger, so this may be a read error. The chain joins TRBV20-1 to TRBJ1-2, with D hard to call. The germline gives CDR1 DFQATT, CDR2 SNEGSKA (reference sequence). V dropped 3 bases and J dropped 1 base, with 6 bases sitting between them. The CDR3 sequence is 12 residues long. CDR3 DNA: TGCAGTGCTAGTGAGGGTAACTATGGCTACACCTTC. Amino acids: CSASEGNYGYTF.

The rearrangement uses TRBV18 and TRBJ1-1; perhaps TRBD1 as D (6 bases). Deletions cut 0 bases from V and 4 bases from J, with 15 bases between. CDR1 and CDR2 (germline): KGHSH, LQKENI. The CDR3 has 16 residues. This CDR3 reads CASSPPSQGLGTEAFF. The CDR3 nucleotides read TGTGCCAGCTCACCACCATCCCAGGGGCTGGGCACTGAAGCTTTCTTT.

This chain uses TRBV25-1 with TRBJ1-1; TRBD1 matches at 7 bases. The CDR3 consists of 14 residues. V lost 3 bases and J lost 10; bases outside the gene matches: 11. Germline lookup yields CDR1 MGHDK and CDR2 SYGVNS. CDR3 in amino acids: CASSDPYRGFGAFF. CDR3 nucleotide sequence: TGTGCCAGCAGTGACCCCTACAGGGGTTTTGGAGCTTTCTTT.

This clonotype has a count of ten or more. The V gene is TRBV28, the J gene TRBJ1-5, with 7 bases matching TRBD1. J lost 2 bases, V lost 8 bases, and 0 bases had no gene match. Germline assignment: CDR1 MDHEN and CDR2 SYDVKM. This CDR3 region has 12 residues. The CDR3 here is CASGTGNQPQHF. CDR3 DNA sequence: TGTGCCAGCGGGACAGGCAATCAGCCCCAGCATTTT.

A few counts support this clonotype. The V and J genes are TRBV29-1 and TRBJ1-1, with D tentatively TRBD1 (5 bases). V gave up 4 bases and J gave up 1 base, with 13 bases separating them. This CDR3 has 14 amino acids. Germline-derived CDR1 and CDR2 are SQVTM and ANQGSEA. The DNA for the CDR3 is TGCAGCGTTGTGGCGACAGAAGGGAACACTGAAGCTTTCTTT. Amino acid sequence: CSVVATEGNTEAFF.

Ten or more counts support this clonotype. The chain has TRBV12-3 or TRBV12-4 and TRBJ1-1; D is uncertain. V was cut by 4 bases and J by 5 bases, with 8 bases left in between. The CDR3 consists of 12 residues. The CDR3 here is CASSSIHTEAFF. CDR3 coding DNA: TGTGCCAGCAGTTCCATTCATACTGAAGCTTTCTTT.

This chain uses TRBV2 with TRBJ1-3; D is ambiguous. V was pared by 4 bases and J by 3 bases, with 13 bases between. Germline-derived CDR1 and CDR2 are SNHLY and FYNNEI. The CDR3 consists of 15 residues. For the CDR3, the DNA is TGTGCCAGCAGTGCTTTCATCCCAGGTGGAAACACCATATATTTT. This encodes CASSAFIPGGNTIYF.

CDR3 nucleotide sequence: TGCAGTGCTAGATCGACAGACCAAGAGACCCAGTACTTC. Translating gives CSARSTDQETQYF. This chain joins TRBV20-1 and TRBJ2-5; a weak D match, TRBD1 (5 bases). Deletions cut 2 bases from V and 0 bases from J, with 7 bases between. This CDR3 has 13 residues. The germline CDR1 and CDR2 sequences are DFQATT and SNEGSKA (reference sequence).

This clonotype was seen a handful of times. The DNA for the CDR3 is TGTGCCAGTAGTAGAAAAGTGGAGGCATACGAGCAGTACTTC. Translation: CASSRKVEAYEQYF. The chain is built from TRBV19 and TRBJ2-7; weak D call: TRBD2 (5 bases). The CDR3 runs to 14 residues. Trimming cost V 4 bases and J 4 bases, with 14 bases left between them. Germline assignment: CDR1 LNHDA and CDR2 SQIVND (reference sequence).

The rearrangement links TRBV6-5 to TRBJ2-7; 8 bases line up with TRBD2. The CDR3 length is 15 residues. Germline trimming cut 4 bases from V and 3 bases from J; bases unmatched to any gene: 8. The germline V gene has CDR1 MNHEY and CDR2 SVGAGI. The CDR3 protein is CASSFPGTRSYEQYF. CDR3 DNA: TGTGCCAGCAGTTTCCCCGGGACTAGAAGCTACGAGCAGTACTTC.

This clonotype was found a few times. The genes are TRBV6-1 and TRBJ1-2; D unclear. Deletions cut 0 bases from V and 8 bases from J, with 10 bases between. This CDR3 has 13 amino acids. Germline V gene sequence: CDR1 MNHNS, CDR2 SASEGT. DNA of the CDR3: TGTGCCAGCAGTGAAGCTTCCGGGTACGGCTACACCTTC. Translation gives CASSEASGYGYTF.

A few counts support this clonotype. DNA of the CDR3: TGTGCCAGCAGCCCCCGTAATGAAAAACTGTTTTTT. As protein: CASSPRNEKLFF. The genes are TRBV7-6 and TRBJ1-4; D gene ambiguous. V was clipped by 5 bases and J by 4 bases, with 5 bases between them. This CDR3 is built from 12 residues. From germline, CDR1 is SGHVS and CDR2 FNYEAQ.

The rearrangement joins TRBV7-2 to TRBJ1-4; possible D gene TRBD1, 6 bases. This CDR3 region has 16 residues. Germline V gene lookup returns CDR1 SGHTA and CDR2 FQGNSA. Trimming removed 0 bases from V and 2 bases from J, with 10 bases in between. In DNA, the CDR3 is TGTGCCAGCAGCTTAGCCCAGGGGTGGACTAATGAAAAACTGTTTTTT. Its translation: CASSLAQGWTNEKLFF.

This clonotype turned up a few times. The chain links TRBV10-3 to TRBJ2-7, with 10 positions matching TRBD1. The length of the CDR3 is 14 residues. The V gene end was trimmed by 3 bases and the J gene end by 2 bases; junction bases not matched to a gene: 1. Germline CDR1 reads ENHRY; CDR2 reads SYGVKD. In DNA, the CDR3 is TGTGCCATCAGTGATGGACAGGGGGCCTACGAGCAGTACTTC. Its translation: CAISDGQGAYEQYF.

There are many counts of this clonotype. The rearrangement joins TRBV12-3 or TRBV12-4 to TRBJ1-5; D possibly corresponds to TRBD1 (5 bases). The CDR3 sequence is 14 residues long. V lost 7 bases to trimming and J lost 2 bases, with 12 bases between them. This chain's CDR3 is CASTGGVGNQPQHF. DNA of the CDR3: TGTGCCAGCACAGGAGGGGTAGGCAATCAGCCCCAGCATTTT.

Remarks on this clonotype: This may come from a read error, since a much larger clone is one base off. The genes are TRBV6-1 and TRBJ1-1, with D unclear. The CDR3 sequence is 15 residues long. The germline CDR1 and CDR2 sequences are MNHNS and SASEGT. The CDR3 coding sequence is TGTGTCAGCAGCCCCGACGGTACAATGAACACTGAAGCTTTCTTT. This sequence encodes CVSSPDGTMNTEAFF.

Concerning this clonotype: The junction shows a germline mismatch at one end, possibly a read error. The V and J genes are TRBV20-1 and TRBJ1-5; D is undetermined. The CDR3 has 14 amino acids. CDR1 and CDR2 from the germline V gene are DFQATT and SNEGSKA (reference sequence). The CDR3 nucleotides are TGCAGTACTAGAGACGGATATAGCAATCAGCCCCAGCATTTT. Protein sequence: CSTRDGYSNQPQHF.

There are many counts of this clonotype. The V gene is TRBV12-3 or TRBV12-4, the J gene TRBJ1-1; a weak D match, TRBD1 (6 bases). The CDR3 has 13 residues. The V end was cut by 7 bases, the J end by 5 bases, with 14 bases between. The CDR3 nucleotides read TGTGCCAGCACTACACAGGGTTGGACTGAAGCTTTCTTT. Protein: CASTTQGWTEAFF.

This clonotype has a handful of counts. No conserved phenylalanine or tryptophan is present at the end of the CDR3, so a read error is the likely explanation. The chain combines TRBV7-3 with TRBJ1-5, with D unclear. V lost 2 bases and J 5 bases, leaving 7 bases between the germline ends. This CDR3 region has 13 residues. Germline V gene lookup returns CDR1 SGHTA and CDR2 FQGTGA. Here the CDR3 reads CASSLRVDQPQHL. CDR3 coding DNA: TGTGCCAGCAGCTTACGGGTAGATCAGCCCCAGCATCTT.

This clonotype came up a few times. The chain recombines TRBV13 with TRBJ2-7; D unclear. Germline CDR1 and CDR2: PRHDT and FYEKMQ (reference sequence). The ends were cut back, 5 bases at V and 7 bases at J, with 9 bases in the middle. The length of the CDR3 is 11 residues. The CDR3 coding sequence is TGTGCCAGCAGCGCATCGACGGAGCAGTACTTC. Translation gives CASSASTEQYF.

The chain carries TRBV30 and TRBJ1-1, with D unclear. Germline CDR1 is GTSNPN and CDR2 is SVGIG (reference sequence). This CDR3 contains 12 residues. The germline V and J ends were trimmed by 3 bases and 7 bases, with 12 bases remaining between them. The CDR3 bases are TGTGCCTGGAGCCCAGTGGATAGTGAAGCTTTCTTT. It codes for CAWSPVDSEAFF.

The chain couples TRBV3-1 to TRBJ2-7; D uncertain. Germline CDR1 LGHDT, CDR2 YNNKEL (reference sequence). V lost 1 base and J 3 bases, leaving 13 bases between the germline ends. This CDR3 is 15 amino acids long. The CDR3 DNA follows: TGTGCCAGCAGCCAAGCCGCCGGGCCGATCTACGAGCAGTACTTC. Its translation is CASSQAAGPIYEQYF.

This clonotype was found a few times. This sequence joins TRBV28 and TRBJ2-4, with TRBD1 identical over 12 bases. V lost 2 bases, J lost 8 bases, and 7 bases stayed unmatched. The CDR3 extends over 16 amino acids. Per the germline V gene, CDR1 is MDHEN and CDR2 is SYDVKM. The CDR3 here is CASSLGTGGGWDIQYF. CDR3 coding DNA: TGTGCCAGCAGTTTAGGGACAGGGGGCGGGTGGGACATTCAGTACTTC.